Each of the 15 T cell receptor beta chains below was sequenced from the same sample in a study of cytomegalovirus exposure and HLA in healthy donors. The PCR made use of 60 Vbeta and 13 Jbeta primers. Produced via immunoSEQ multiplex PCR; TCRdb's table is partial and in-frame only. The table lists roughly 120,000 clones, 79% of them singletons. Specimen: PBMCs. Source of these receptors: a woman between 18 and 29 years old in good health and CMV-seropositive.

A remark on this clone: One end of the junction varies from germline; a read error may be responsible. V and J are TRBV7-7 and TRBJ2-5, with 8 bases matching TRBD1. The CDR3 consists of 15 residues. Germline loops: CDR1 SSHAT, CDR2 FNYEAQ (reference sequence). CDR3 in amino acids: CASSLRTGLRETQYF. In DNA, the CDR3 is TGTGCTAGCAGCTTAAGGACAGGGTTACGGGAGACCCAGTACTTC.

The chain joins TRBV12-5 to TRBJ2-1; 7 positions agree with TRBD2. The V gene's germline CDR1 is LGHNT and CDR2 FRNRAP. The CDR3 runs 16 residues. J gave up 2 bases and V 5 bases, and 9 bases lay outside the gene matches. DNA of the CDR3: TGTGCTAGTGGTCCCAGAATCGCGGGGGCCTACAATGAGCAGTTCTTC. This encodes CASGPRIAGAYNEQFF.

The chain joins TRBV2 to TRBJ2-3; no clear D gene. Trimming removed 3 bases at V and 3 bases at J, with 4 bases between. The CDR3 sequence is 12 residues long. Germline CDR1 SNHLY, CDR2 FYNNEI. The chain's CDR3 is CASSDSTDTQYF. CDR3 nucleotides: TGTGCCAGCAGTGACAGTACAGATACGCAGTATTTT.

CDR3 sequence (DNA): TGTGCCAGCACCCCTAACAGAGGGTGGAACATTCAGTACTTC. It codes for CASTPNRGWNIQYF. The V and J genes are TRBV5-6 and TRBJ2-4; tentative D call: TRBD2 (5 bases). Trimming removed 6 bases from V and 7 bases from J, with 17 bases in between. CDR1 SGHDT and CDR2 YYEEEE come from the germline V gene. The CDR3 runs 14 residues.

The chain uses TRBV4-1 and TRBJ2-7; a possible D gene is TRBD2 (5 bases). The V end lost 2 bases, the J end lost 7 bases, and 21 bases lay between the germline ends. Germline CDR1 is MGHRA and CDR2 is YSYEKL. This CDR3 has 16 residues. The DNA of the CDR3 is TGCGCCAGCAGCCAATCCTTAGCCCCTAACCGGGGAGAGCAGTACTTC. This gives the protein CASSQSLAPNRGEQYF.

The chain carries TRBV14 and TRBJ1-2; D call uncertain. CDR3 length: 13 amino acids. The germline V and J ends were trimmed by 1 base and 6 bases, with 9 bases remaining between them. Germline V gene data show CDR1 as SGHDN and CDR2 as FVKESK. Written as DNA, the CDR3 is TGTGCCAGCAGCCAAGGGTTCCAGGATGGCTACACCTTC. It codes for CASSQGFQDGYTF. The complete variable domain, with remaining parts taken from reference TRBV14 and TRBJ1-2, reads EAGVTQFPSHSVIEKGQTVTLRCDPISGHDNLYWYRRVMGKEIKFLLHFVKESKQDESGMPNNRFLAERTGGTYSTLKVQPAELEDSGVYFCASSQGFQDGYTFGSGTRLTVV.

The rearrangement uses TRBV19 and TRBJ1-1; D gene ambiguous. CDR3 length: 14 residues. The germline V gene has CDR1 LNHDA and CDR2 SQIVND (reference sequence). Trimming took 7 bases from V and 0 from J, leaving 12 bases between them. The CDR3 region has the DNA TGTGCCAGTACGAGGGAGCAGGTGAACACTGAAGCTTTCTTT. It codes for CASTREQVNTEAFF.

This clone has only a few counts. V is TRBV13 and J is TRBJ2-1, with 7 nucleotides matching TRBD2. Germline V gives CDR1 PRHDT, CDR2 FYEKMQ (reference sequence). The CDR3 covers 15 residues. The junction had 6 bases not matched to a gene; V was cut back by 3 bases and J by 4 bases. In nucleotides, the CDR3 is TGTGCCAGCAGCTTCGCCGGGACTATATACAATGAGCAGTTCTTC. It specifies CASSFAGTIYNEQFF.

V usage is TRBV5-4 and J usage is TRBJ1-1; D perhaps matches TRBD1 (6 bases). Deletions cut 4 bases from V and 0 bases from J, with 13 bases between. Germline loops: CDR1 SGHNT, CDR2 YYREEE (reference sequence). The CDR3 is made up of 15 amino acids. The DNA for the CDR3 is TGTGCCAGCAGCACGTACAGGGTAATGAACACTGAAGCTTTCTTT. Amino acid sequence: CASSTYRVMNTEAFF.

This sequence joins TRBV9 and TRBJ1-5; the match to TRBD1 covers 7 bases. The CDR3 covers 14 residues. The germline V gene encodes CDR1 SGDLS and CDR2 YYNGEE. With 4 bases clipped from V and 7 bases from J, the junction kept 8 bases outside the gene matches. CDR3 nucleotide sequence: TGTGCCAGCAGCCAGACAGGGTCCTTCCAGCCCCAGCATTTT. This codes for CASSQTGSFQPQHF.

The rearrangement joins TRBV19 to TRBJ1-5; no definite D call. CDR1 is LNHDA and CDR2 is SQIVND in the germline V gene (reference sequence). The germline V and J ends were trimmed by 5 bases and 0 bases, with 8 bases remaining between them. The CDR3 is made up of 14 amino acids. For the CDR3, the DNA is TGTGCCAGTAGTCCGGGATATAGCAATCAGCCCCAGCATTTT. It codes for CASSPGYSNQPQHF.

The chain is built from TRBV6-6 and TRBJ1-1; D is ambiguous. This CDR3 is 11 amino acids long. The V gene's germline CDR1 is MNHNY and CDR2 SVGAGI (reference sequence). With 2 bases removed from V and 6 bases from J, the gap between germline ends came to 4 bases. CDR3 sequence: CASSYRAEAFF. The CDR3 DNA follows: TGTGCCAGCAGTTACCGGGCTGAAGCTTTCTTT.

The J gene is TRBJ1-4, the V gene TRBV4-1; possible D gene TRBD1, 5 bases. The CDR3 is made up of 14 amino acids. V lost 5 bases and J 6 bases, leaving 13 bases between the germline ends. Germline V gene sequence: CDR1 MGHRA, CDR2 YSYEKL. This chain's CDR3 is CASSSGLSDEKLFF. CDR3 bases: TGCGCCAGCAGCTCAGGGTTGTCTGATGAAAAACTGTTTTTT.

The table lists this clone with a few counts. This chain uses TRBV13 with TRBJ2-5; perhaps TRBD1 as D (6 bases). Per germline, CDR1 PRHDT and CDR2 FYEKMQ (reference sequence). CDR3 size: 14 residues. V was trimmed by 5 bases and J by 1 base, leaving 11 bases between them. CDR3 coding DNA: TGTGCCAGCAGCGCGGACAGATCCCAAGAGACCCAGTACTTC. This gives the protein CASSADRSQETQYF.

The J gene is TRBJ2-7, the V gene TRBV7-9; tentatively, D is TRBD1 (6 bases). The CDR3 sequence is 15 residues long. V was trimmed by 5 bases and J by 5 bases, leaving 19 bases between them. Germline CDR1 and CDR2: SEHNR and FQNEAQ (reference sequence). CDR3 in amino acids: CASSEITGTKNEQYF. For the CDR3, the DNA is TGTGCCAGCAGCGAAATCACCGGGACAAAGAACGAGCAGTACTTC. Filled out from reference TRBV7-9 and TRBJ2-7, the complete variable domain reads DTGVSQNPRHKITKRGQNVTFRCDPISEHNRLYWYRQTLGQGPEFLTYFQNEAQLEKSRLLSDRFSAERPKGSFSTLEIQRTEQGDSAMYLCASSEITGTKNEQYFGPGTRLTVT.